These 2 T cell receptor beta chains share one sample of origin, sequenced in a study of blood T cell repertoires in COVID-19. Assay: immunoSEQ multiplex PCR; the TCRdb copy retains only in-frame clones and omits some. The sample records roughly 74,000 clones, more than 70% being singletons. Sequenced material: peripheral blood. The receptors here all came from a man between 70 and 80 years old with active or convalescent COVID-19.

This chain links TRBV12-3 or TRBV12-4 with TRBJ1-2, with 7 bases lining up with TRBD1. Losses at the gene ends were 6 bases for V and 4 bases for J; bases not matched to a gene: 5. This CDR3 comprises 13 residues. CDR3 nucleotide sequence: TGTGCCAGCAGCTGGGACAGCCGCTATGGCTACACCTTC. Translating gives CASSWDSRYGYTF.

V is TRBV21-1 and J is TRBJ1-2. TRBV21-1 is a pseudogene. This CDR3 comprises 14 residues. CDR3 sequence reads: CASSLVPVGCGYTF. The CDR3 nucleotides are TGTGCCAGCAGCTTAGTTCCGGTTGGTTGCGGCTACACCTTC.